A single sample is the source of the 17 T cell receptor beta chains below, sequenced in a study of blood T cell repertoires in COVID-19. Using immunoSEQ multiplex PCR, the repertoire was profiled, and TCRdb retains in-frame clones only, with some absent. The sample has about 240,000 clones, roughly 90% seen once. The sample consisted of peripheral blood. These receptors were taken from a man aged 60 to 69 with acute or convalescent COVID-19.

CDR3 nucleotide sequence: TGTGCCAGCAGTCCCCACTCTGAGACAGGGGTTTCCACCTTC. Amino acids: CASSPHSETGVSTF. The rearrangement uses TRBV28 and TRBJ1-2; TRBD1 aligns across 8 bases. CDR3 length equals 14 residues. The V gene's germline CDR1 is MDHEN and CDR2 SYDVKM. The V gene end was trimmed by 5 bases and the J gene end by 13 bases; junction bases not matched to a gene: 15.

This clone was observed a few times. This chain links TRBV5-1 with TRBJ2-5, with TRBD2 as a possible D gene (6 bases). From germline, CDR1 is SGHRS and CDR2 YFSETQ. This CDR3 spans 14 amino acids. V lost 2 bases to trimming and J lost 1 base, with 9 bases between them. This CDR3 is CASSFTSSQETQYF. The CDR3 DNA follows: TGCGCCAGCAGCTTCACTAGCAGCCAAGAGACCCAGTACTTC.

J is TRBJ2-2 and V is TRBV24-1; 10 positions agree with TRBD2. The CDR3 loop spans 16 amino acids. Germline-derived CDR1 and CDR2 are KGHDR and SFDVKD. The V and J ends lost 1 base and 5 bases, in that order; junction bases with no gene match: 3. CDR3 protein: CATSDLTTSGTGELFF. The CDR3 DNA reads TGTGCCACCAGTGATTTAACGACTAGCGGGACCGGGGAGCTGTTTTTT.

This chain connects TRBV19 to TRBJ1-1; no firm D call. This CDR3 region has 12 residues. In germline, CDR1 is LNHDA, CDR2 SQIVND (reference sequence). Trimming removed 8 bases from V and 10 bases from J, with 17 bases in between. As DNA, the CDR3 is TGTGCCAGTTTGGAAAGAGGACGGGGAGCTTTCTTT. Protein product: CASLERGRGAFF.

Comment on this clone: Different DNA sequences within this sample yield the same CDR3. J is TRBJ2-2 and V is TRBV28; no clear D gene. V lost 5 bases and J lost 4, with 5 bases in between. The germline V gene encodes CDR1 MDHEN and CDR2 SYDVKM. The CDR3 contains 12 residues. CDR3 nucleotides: TGTGCCAGCAGTCTTCTCACCGGGGAGCTGTTTTTT. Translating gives CASSLLTGELFF.

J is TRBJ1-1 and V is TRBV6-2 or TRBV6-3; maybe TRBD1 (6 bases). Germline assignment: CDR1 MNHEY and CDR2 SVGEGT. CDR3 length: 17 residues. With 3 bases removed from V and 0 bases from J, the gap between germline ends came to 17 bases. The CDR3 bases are TGTGCCAGCAGTTATTGGGCAGGGGCAATCGTGAACACTGAAGCTTTCTTT. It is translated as CASSYWAGAIVNTEAFF.

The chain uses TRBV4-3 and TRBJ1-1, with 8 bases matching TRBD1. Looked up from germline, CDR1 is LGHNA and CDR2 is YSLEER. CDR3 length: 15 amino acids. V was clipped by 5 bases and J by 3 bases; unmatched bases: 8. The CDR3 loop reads CASSKGTGDDTEAFF. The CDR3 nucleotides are TGCGCCAGCAGCAAGGGGACAGGCGATGACACTGAAGCTTTCTTT.

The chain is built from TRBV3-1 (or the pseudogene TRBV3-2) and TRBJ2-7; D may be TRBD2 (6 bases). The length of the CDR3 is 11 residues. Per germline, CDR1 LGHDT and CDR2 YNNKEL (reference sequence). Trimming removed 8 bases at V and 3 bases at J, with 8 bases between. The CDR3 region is CASGGIYEQYF. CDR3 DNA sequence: TGTGCCAGCGGGGGGATCTACGAGCAGTACTTC.

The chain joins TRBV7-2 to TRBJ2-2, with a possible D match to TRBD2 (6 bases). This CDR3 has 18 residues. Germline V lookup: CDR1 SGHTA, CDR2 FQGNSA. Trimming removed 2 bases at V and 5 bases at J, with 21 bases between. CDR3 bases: TGTGCCAGCAGCTTATCGGGGGTAGTGGGAGTTAGTACCGGGGAGCTGTTTTTT. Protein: CASSLSGVVGVSTGELFF.

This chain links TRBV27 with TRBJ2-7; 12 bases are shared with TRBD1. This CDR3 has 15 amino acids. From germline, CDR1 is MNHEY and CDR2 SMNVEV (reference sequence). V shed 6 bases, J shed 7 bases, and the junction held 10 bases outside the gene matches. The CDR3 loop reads CASSLSRDRGREQYF. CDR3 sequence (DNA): TGTGCCAGCAGCCTGAGCCGGGACAGGGGGCGTGAGCAGTACTTC.

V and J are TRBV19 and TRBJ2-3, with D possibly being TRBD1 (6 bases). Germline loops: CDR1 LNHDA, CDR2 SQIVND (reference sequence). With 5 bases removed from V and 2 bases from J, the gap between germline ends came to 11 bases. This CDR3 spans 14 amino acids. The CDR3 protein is CASSPAGDTDTQYF. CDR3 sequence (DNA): TGTGCCAGTAGTCCGGCAGGGGACACAGATACGCAGTATTTT.

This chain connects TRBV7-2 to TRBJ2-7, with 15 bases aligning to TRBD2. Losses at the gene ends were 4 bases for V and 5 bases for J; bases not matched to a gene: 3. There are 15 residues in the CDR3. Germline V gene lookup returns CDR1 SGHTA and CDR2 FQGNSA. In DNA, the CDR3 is TGTGCCAGCAGCTGGACTAGCGGGAGGGCCAACGAGCAGTACTTC. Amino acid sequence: CASSWTSGRANEQYF.

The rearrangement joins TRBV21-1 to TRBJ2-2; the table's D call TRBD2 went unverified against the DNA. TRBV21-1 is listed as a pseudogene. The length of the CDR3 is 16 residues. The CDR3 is CASSKAGRARTGELFF. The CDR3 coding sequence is TGTGCCAGCAGCAAAGCTGGGAGGGCCCGCACCGGGGAGCTGTTTTTT.

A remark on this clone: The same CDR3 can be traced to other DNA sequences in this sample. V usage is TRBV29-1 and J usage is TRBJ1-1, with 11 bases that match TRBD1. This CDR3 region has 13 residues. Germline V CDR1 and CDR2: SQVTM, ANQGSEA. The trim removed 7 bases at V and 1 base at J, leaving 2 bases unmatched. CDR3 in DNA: TGCAGCGCCGGGACAGGGGGGAACACTGAAGCTTTCTTT. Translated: CSAGTGGNTEAFF.

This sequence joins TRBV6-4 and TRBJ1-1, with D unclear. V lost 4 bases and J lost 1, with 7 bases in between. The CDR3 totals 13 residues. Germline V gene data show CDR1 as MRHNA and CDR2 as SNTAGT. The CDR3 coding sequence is TGTGCCAGCAGTGCGGCGGGGAACACTGAAGCTTTCTTT. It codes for CASSAAGNTEAFF.

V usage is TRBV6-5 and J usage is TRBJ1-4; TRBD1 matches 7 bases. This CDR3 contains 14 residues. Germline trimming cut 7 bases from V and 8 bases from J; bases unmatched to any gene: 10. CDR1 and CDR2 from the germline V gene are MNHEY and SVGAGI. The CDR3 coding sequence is TGTGCCAGCACCATATCACAGGGGAAGGAAAAACTGTTTTTT. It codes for CASTISQGKEKLFF.

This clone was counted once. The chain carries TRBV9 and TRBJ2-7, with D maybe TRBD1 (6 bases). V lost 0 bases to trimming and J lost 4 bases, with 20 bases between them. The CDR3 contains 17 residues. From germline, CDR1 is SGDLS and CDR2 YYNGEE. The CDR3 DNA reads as TGTGCCAGCAGCGTAGGCGGAGCAGGGGCCAGTGTGTACGAGCAGTACTTC. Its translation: CASSVGGAGASVYEQYF.